This TCR beta chain is drawn from a study of T cell responses to AZD1222 COVID-19 vaccine (dated by TCRdb to the early 2020s). Background on the whole study: TCR sequencing covered roughly 230 trial participants: 207 given two doses of AZD1222 and 26 given two doses of MenACWY control vaccine. Enrollment into the trials was organized by age into subgroups of 18-55, 56-69 and 70-plus years, and those subgroups contained approximately 150, 30 and 60 TCR-sequenced participants, respectively.

Beyond this particular receptor, the publication reports: Reportedly, close to half of the unique spike-specific TCRs recognized epitopes lying outside the regions that are mutated in the B.1.351 and B.1.1.7 variants. Participants were mostly white British, with more females than males. The authors suggested clonal diversity may have been underestimated. No day 14 peak-response samples were available, so repertoires were characterized only after the peak T cell response. Conclusions about previously exposed vaccinees are limited because only six or seven AZD1222 recipients were SARS-CoV-2 seropositive at baseline. After two AZD1222 doses, spike-specific TCR breadth and depth were significantly higher than at day 0 and than in MenACWY recipients. In the small 56-69-year group, the increase in depth fell short of significance, most likely because of low power. The vaccine-associated CD4 TCRs covered the entire spike protein, and the dominant responses fell in regions 160-218 and 743-854.

The CDR3 regions of human TCRbeta chains were analyzed by immunosequencing. In the source study's methods: TCRs in the repertoires were compared against a reference library of SARS-CoV-2-specific TCRs that had been generated with the MIRA antigen-specificity platform. Breadth meant the fraction of unique TCRs that were SARS-CoV-2-associated, whereas depth meant the fraction of total T cells that were SARS-CoV-2-associated. Each spike-specific TCR was assigned to its reactive spike region and to a CD4 or CD8 class using the MIRA data. Log10-transformed breadth and depth values were compared by one-way ANOVA with Sidak's multiple comparisons tests. This immuneACCESS table, as held by TCRdb, lists in-frame sequences with V and J called but not all clones. Of the missing ones, under half trace to an unresolved V gene in checked studies; the others have no known cause. V, J and clone size are taken as reported in that table, and D and trimming were inferred from the DNA itself. The sample data list 150,000 to 250,000 clones, and 80% to 95% of these were observed just once. The biggest ten clones account for 0.9% to 1.1% of the sample.

After removal of 3 bases from V and 2 bases from J, the junction retains 6 bases not matched to a gene. CDR1 and CDR2, per the germline V gene, are KGHSH and LQKENI. The CDR3, cysteine through phenylalanine, is 16 amino acids long. The CDR3 DNA has 48 bases and is translated from base 1. The sample's time point label is to be understood as: about 28 days (+/-7) after the second vaccine dose. AZD1222 recipients given second doses at about 4 weeks or at about 12 weeks were pooled, since spike-specific TCR depth and breadth were not found to differ between the two schedules. Samples from vaccinated people were obtained from the UK trials COV001 and COV002, which included a single-blind randomized controlled phase 2/3 trial of AZD1222 (ChAdOx1 nCoV-19) in healthy adults. For TCRbeta chain sequencing, PBMC samples were collected from trial participants at day 0 and at day 28 after the second dose. On this clone itself: Its antigen is unknown. Base qualities are not provided; no much larger clone lies one nucleotide away.

Rearrangement joined TRBV18 to TRBJ1-4, with 7 middle bases fitting TRBD1. This receptor was obtained from an adult who received the AZD1222 COVID-19 vaccine. Here the sequenced sample was peripheral blood, taken 28 days after the second AZD1222 dose. The CDR3 protein sequence reads: CASSPARTGTNEKLFF. The sequence in DNA is TGTGCCAGCTCACCCGCCCGGACAGGCACTAATGAAAAACTGTTTTTT.